The rows below give T cell receptor beta chains drawn from one sample of a study of blood T cell repertoires in COVID-19. Only in-frame clones appear in the TCRdb table, and some are missing; sequencing was by immunoSEQ multiplex PCR. The sample consists of 90,000 to 120,000 clones, 80% to 90% of them appearing once. The sequenced sample consisted of peripheral blood. The source is a woman aged 80 or over with acute or convalescent COVID-19. The CDR3 runs from the conserved cysteine through the conserved F or W. Each record gives: D gene, J gene, V gene, clone size, CDR3 protein, CDR3 DNA. The D gene is left open where the match is weak. Where a row states a size, it is once, few, many or the class of an expanded clone; other rows omit it.

>NA|TRBJ1-2|TRBV28|NA
CASSQYYGYTF
TGTGCCAGCAGCCAGTACTATGGCTACACCTTC
>NA|TRBJ2-1|TRBV7-2|NA
CASSLRTAYNEQFF
TGTGCCAGCAGCCTACGGACAGCATACAATGAGCAGTTCTTC
>TRBD1|TRBJ2-7|TRBV2|once
CASRRDRLYEQYF
TGTGCCAGCAGGAGGGACAGGCTATACGAGCAGTACTTC
>NA|TRBJ1-4|TRBV5-1|NA
CASSQQGPANEKLFF
TGCGCCAGCAGCCAACAGGGACCAGCTAATGAAAAACTGTTTTTT
>NA|TRBJ1-2|TRBV11-2|few
CASSSSTASYGYTF
TGTGCCAGCAGCTCTTCGACAGCGAGCTATGGCTACACCTTC
>NA|TRBJ2-7|TRBV28|NA
CASSYYVSLGADSYEQYF
TGTGCCAGCAGTTACTACGTTTCTCTGGGGGCCGACTCCTACGAGCAGTACTTC
>TRBD1|TRBJ1-1|TRBV5-4|NA
CASRSQGAGTEAFF
TGTGCCAGCAGATCTCAGGGGGCCGGCACTGAAGCTTTCTTT
>NA|TRBJ1-3|TRBV10-2|NA
CASRGGFPDTIYF
TGCGCCAGCAGAGGAGGGTTTCCAGACACCATATATTTT
>NA|TRBJ1-5|TRBV12-3/TRBV12-4|NA
CASSFGSNQPQHF
TGTGCCAGCAGTTTTGGCAGCAATCAGCCCCAGCATTTT
>NA|TRBJ1-1|TRBV30|NA
CAWSVRRGAEAFF
TGTGCCTGGAGTGTACGGCGGGGTGCTGAAGCTTTCTTT